One TCR beta chain is described in this entry. Its antigen is currently not known. Sequence at one end of the junction differs from germline and may be a read error. The data originate from a study of CD4 T cells in relation to SARS-CoV-2 and coronaviruses (dated by TCRdb to the early 2020s). Turning to the overall study: In the ViraFEST assay, PBMCs were cultured with antigen for about eleven days, after which TCR beta CDR3s were sequenced to identify antigen-specific clonal expansions. An HIV-1 Nef peptide pool or a no-peptide culture served as the negative reference condition. Using patient-derived lymphoblastoid cell lines, the shared crossreactive spike epitopes were mapped to their HLA restriction. At the level of individual TCR clonotypes, the study evaluated whether memory CD4+ T cells crossreact between the spike proteins of SARS-CoV-2 and those of common cold coronaviruses. The Adaptive Biotechnologies TCR-sequencing kit was used to sequence samples from three pre-COVID donors and the naive versus memory experiments, while other data came from Illumina-based sequencing. For other donors in the study, expansion assays were sequenced with a different, Illumina-based TCR-beta assay.

Library preparation employed the immunoSEQ multiplex PCR assay. For the original study's pipeline: During preprocessing, nonproductive sequences were removed, along with CDR3s that did not begin with C, did not end with F or W, or were shorter than 7 amino acids. Antigen-specific clonotypes were called with the MANAFEST web app, based on expansion relative to reference and other culture wells. To be counted as positive, a clone had to show significant expansion compared with the reference culture, at an FDR below 0.05, in 2 of 3 replicate wells. To be called positive, a clone also had to show significant expansion compared with every other tandem well and an odds ratio greater than 5. CDR3 homology was measured as pairwise Levenshtein distance, computed with the stringdist R package after trimming three terminal residues from each end. TCRdb's version of the immuneACCESS table is confined to in-frame rearrangements and falls short of the full clone set. An unresolved V gene accounts for under half of the shortfall where checked; the remainder is of unknown origin. V and J calls and clone size are those listed in that table; D and trimming were worked out from the DNA. Counted in this sample were just under 30,000 clones; 72% of them appeared once. Around 12% of the sample rests with the top ten.

CD4+ T cells from unexposed donors were collected before the COVID-19 pandemic (2011-2018). After less than 13 days of culture, CD4+ T cells were isolated with the EasySep CD4+ T cell isolation kit. As cell number allowed, CD4+ T cells from unexposed donors were tested for reactivity to SARS-CoV-2 S and N and to four common cold coronavirus spike pools. Each well held millions of PBMCs cultured in IMDM containing roughly 5% human AB serum and about 9.4 IU/ml IL-2. Half of the culture medium was replaced with fresh IL-2-containing medium on days 3 and 7. Triplicate replicate wells were generally used for each peptide culture condition. The leukapheresis product used for the unexposed donors was purchased from a commercial source. PBMCs were isolated from leukapheresis product or whole blood by Ficoll-Paque PLUS gradient centrifugation. The PBMCs went either fresh into the expansion assay or into cryopreservation at -140 degrees C. The QIAamp Micro DNA Kit was used to extract genomic DNA from the CD4+ T cells.

Findings and caveats that apply to the study as a whole: Crossreactive clones showed significantly weaker SARS-CoV-2-driven expansion than monoreactive clones, consistent with antigenic imprinting. Because no donor provided both pre-pandemic and post-infection samples, tracing the source of pre-existing responses was limited. Small numbers of patients and of tested TCRs limited the study. In about 60% of donors, memory CD4+ clonotypes turned up that crossrecognized SARS-CoV-2 and at least one common cold coronavirus spike. Because the crossreactivity analysis focused on spike protein, crossreactivity against other viral proteins was not assessed.

Including cysteine and phenylalanine, the CDR3 has 16 amino acids. Of the read, only the CDR3 DNA is kept; its 48 bases are in frame from base 1. Reading the germline V gene gives CDR1 SGHRS and CDR2 YFSETQ. This receptor was identified in a human donor in good health. Source material: CD4+ T cells from PBMCs, cultured in vitro. The V gene is TRBV5-1 and the J gene is TRBJ1-5, with the D gene call left open. For the CDR3, the sequence is CASNLRRPLVGKSQHF. The sequenced DNA: TGCGCCAGCAACTTGCGGAGGCCACTGGTAGGTAAGTCCCAGCATTTT.